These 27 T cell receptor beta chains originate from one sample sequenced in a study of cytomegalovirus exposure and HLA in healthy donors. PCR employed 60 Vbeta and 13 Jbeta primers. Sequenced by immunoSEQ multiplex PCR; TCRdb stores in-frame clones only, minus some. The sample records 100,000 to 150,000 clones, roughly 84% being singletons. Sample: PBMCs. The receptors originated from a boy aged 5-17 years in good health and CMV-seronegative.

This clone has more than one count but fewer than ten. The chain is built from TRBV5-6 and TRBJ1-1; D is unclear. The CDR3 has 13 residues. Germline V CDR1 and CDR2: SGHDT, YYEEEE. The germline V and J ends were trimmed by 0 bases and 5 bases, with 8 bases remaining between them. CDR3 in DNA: TGTGCCAGCAGCTTGGACCGGGAGACTGAAGCTTTCTTT. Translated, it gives CASSLDRETEAFF.

Here the CDR3 reads CASSQGGLAGHLSSTDTQYF. For the CDR3, the DNA is TGCGCCAGCAGCCAAGGGGGACTAGCGGGACACCTTTCTAGCACAGATACGCAGTATTTT. V is TRBV4-1 and J is TRBJ2-3; 13 bases map to TRBD2. V was clipped by 1 base and J by 0 bases; unmatched bases: 10. The CDR3 consists of 20 residues. Germline V gives CDR1 MGHRA, CDR2 YSYEKL.

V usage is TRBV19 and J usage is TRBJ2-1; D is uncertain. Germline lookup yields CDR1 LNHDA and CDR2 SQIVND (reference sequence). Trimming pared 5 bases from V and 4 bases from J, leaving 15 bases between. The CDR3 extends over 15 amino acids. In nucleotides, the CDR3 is TGTGCCAGTAGTCCCTTTGAACATCCTTACAATGAGCAGTTCTTC. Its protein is CASSPFEHPYNEQFF.

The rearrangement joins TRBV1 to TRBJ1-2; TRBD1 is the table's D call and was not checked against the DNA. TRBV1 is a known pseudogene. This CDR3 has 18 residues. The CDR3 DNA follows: TGCACCAGCAGCCAAGAGGCAGGGGACCACATGACTAACTATGGCTACACCTTC. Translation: CTSSQEAGDHMTNYGYTF.

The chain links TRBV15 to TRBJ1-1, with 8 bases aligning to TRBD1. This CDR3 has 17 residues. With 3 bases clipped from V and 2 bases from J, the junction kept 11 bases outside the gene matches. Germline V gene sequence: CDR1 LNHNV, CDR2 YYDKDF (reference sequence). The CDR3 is CATSSPRTGRYNTEAFF. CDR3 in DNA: TGTGCCACCAGCAGTCCCCGGACAGGGAGATACAACACTGAAGCTTTCTTT.

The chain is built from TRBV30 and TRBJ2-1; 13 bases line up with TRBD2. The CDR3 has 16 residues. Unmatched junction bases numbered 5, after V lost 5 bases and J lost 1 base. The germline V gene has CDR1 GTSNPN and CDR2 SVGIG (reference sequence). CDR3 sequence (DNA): TGTGCCTGGCGGACTAGCGGGAGTGGGTCCTACAATGAGCAGTTCTTC. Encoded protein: CAWRTSGSGSYNEQFF.

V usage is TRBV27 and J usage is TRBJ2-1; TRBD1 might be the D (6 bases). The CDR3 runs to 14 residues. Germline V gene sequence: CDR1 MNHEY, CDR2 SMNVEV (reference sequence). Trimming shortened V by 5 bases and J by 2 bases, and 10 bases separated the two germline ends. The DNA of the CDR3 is TGTGCCAGCAGTAGAGGGACAACCTACAATGAGCAGTTCTTC. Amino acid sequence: CASSRGTTYNEQFF.

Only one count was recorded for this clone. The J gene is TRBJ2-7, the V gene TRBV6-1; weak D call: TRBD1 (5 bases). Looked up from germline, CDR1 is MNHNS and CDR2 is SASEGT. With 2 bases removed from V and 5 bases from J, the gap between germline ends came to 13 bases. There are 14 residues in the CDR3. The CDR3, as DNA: TGTGCCAGCAGTGAACACGGTAGCAGGGACGAGCAGTACTTC. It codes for CASSEHGSRDEQYF.

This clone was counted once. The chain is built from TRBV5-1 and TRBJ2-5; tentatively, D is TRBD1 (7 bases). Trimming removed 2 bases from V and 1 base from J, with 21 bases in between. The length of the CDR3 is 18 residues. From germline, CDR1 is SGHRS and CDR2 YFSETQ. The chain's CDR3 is CASSLQGWGGMSQETQYF. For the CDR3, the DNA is TGCGCCAGCAGCTTACAGGGGTGGGGCGGGATGAGCCAAGAGACCCAGTACTTC.

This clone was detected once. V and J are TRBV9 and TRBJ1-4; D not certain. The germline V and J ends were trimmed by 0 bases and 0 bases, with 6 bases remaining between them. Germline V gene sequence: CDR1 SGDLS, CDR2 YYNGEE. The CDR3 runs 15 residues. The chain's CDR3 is CASSVGRATNEKLFF. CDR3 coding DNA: TGTGCCAGCAGCGTAGGGAGGGCAACTAATGAAAAACTGTTTTTT.

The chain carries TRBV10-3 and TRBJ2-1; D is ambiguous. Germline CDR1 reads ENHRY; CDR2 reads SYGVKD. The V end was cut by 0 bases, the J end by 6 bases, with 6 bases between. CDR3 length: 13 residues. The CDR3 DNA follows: TGTGCCATCAGTGAGTCTGGCACCAATGAGCAGTTCTTC. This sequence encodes CAISESGTNEQFF.

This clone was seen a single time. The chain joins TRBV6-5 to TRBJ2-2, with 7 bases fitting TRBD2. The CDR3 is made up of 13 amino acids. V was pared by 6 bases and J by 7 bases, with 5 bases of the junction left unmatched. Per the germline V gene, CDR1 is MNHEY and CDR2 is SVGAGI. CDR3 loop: CASSRPGGGELFF. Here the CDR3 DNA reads TGTGCCAGCAGCCGACCGGGGGGCGGGGAGCTGTTTTTT.

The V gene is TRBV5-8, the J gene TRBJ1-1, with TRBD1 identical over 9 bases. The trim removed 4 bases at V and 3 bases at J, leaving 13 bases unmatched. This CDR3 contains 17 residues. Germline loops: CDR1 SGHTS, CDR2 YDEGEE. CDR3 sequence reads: CASSSIQGALADTEAFF. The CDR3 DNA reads TGTGCCAGCAGCAGTATACAGGGGGCACTTGCCGACACTGAAGCTTTCTTT. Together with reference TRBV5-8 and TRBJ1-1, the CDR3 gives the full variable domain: EAGVTQSPTHLIKTRGQQATLRCSPISGHTSVYWYQQALGLGLQFLLWYDEGEERNRGNFPPRFSGRQFPNYSSELNVNALELEDSALYLCASSSIQGALADTEAFFGQGTRLTVV.

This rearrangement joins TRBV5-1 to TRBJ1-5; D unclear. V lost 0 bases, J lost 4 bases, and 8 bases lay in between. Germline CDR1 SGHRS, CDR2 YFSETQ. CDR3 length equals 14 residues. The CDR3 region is CASSLGGVNQPQHF. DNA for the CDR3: TGCGCCAGCAGCTTGGGTGGAGTAAATCAGCCCCAGCATTTT.

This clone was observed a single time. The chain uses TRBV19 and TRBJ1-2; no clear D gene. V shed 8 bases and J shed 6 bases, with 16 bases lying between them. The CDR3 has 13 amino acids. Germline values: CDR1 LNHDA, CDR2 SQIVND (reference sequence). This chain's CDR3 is CASGRPRSDGYTF. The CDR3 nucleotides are TGTGCCAGTGGGCGACCCAGGTCCGATGGCTACACCTTC.

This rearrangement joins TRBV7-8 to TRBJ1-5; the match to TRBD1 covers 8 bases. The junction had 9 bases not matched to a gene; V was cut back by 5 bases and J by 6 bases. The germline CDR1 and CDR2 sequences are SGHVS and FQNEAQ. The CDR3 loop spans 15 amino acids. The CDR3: CASSPTDRALQPQHF. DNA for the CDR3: TGTGCCAGCAGCCCTACGGACAGGGCCCTTCAGCCCCAGCATTTT.

CDR3: CASSLLAEPTDTQYF. CDR3 DNA: TGCGCCAGCAGCTTACTAGCGGAGCCCACAGATACGCAGTATTTT. The chain links TRBV5-1 to TRBJ2-3; 8 bases fit TRBD2. V shed 2 bases and J 2 bases; nucleotides not matched to a gene: 4. CDR1 and CDR2 (germline): SGHRS, YFSETQ. The length of the CDR3 is 15 residues.

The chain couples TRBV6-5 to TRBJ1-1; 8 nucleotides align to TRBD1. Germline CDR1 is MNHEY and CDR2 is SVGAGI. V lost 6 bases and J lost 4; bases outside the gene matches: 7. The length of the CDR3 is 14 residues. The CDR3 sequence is CASRIGQGGTEAFF. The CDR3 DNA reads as TGTGCCAGCAGGATCGGACAGGGCGGCACTGAAGCTTTCTTT.

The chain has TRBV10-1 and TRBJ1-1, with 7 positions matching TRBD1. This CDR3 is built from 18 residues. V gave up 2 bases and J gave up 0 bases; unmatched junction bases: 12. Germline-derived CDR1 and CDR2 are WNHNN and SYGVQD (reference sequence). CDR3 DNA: TGCGCCAGCAGTGAGCCGGAGGGGACAGAGAAAATGAACACTGAAGCTTTCTTT. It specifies CASSEPEGTEKMNTEAFF.

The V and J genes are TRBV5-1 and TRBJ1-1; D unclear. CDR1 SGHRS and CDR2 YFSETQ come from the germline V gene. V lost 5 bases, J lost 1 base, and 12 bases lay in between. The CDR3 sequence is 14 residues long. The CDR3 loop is CASRELQQNTEAFF. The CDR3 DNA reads TGCGCCAGCAGGGAATTACAGCAGAACACTGAAGCTTTCTTT.

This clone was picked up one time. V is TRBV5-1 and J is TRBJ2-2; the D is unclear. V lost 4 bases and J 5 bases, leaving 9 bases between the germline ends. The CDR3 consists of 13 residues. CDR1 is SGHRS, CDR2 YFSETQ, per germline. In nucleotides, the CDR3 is TGCGCCAGCAGCCCCAGATCTACCGGGGAGCTGTTTTTT. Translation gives CASSPRSTGELFF.

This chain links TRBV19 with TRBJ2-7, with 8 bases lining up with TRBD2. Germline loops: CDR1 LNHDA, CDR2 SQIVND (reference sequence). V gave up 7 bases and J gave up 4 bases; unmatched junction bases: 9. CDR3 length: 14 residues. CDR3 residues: CASTRGDGPYEQYF. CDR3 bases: TGTGCCAGTACGCGGGGGGACGGACCTTACGAGCAGTACTTC.

In DNA form, the CDR3 reads TGTGCCAGCAGCTATACTAGCGGCGCTTACAATGAGCAGTTCTTC. This translates into CASSYTSGAYNEQFF. The V and J genes are TRBV13 and TRBJ2-1, with 8 bases aligning to TRBD2. With 4 bases clipped from V and 4 bases from J, the junction kept 6 bases outside the gene matches. Germline V gene data show CDR1 as PRHDT and CDR2 as FYEKMQ (reference sequence). This CDR3 comprises 15 residues.

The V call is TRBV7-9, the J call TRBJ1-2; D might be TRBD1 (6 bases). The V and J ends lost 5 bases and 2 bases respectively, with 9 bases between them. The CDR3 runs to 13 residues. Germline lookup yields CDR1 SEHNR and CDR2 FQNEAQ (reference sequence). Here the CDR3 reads CASSRGQNYGYTF. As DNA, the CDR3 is TGTGCCAGCAGCCGAGGACAGAACTATGGCTACACCTTC.

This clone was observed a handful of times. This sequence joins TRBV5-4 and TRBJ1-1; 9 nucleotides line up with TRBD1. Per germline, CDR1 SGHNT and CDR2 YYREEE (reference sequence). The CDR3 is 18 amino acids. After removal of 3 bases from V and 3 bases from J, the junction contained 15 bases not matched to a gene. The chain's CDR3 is CASSSLGTGFDPDTEAFF. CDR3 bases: TGTGCCAGCAGCTCCCTAGGGACAGGGTTTGATCCAGACACTGAAGCTTTCTTT. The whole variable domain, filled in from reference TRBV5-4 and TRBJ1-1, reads ETGVTQSPTHLIKTRGQQVTLRCSSQSGHNTVSWYQQALGQGPQFIFQYYREEENGRGNFPPRFSGLQFPNYSSELNVNALELDDSALYLCASSSLGTGFDPDTEAFFGQGTRLTVV.

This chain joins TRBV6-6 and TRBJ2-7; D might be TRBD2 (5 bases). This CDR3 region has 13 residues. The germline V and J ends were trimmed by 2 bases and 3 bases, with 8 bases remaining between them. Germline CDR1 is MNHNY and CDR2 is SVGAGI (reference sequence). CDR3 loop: CASSYAGIYEQYF. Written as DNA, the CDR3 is TGTGCCAGCAGTTACGCCGGGATCTACGAGCAGTACTTC.

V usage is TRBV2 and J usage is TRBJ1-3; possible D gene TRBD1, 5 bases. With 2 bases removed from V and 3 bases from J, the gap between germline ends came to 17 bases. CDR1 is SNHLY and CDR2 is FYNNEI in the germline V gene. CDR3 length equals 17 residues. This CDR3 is CASSERIRQHLGNTIYF. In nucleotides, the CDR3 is TGTGCCAGCAGTGAACGGATTAGACAGCATCTTGGAAACACCATATATTTT.